The rows below give T cell receptor beta chains drawn from one sample of a study of T cell responses to AZD1222 COVID-19 vaccine. Data came from immunoSEQ multiplex PCR; TCRdb stores just in-frame clones and leaves some out. The table shows 160,000 or so clones, with roughly 90% occurring only once. This material consisted of peripheral blood, taken 28 days after the second AZD1222 dose. These receptors all stem from an adult who received the AZD1222 COVID-19 vaccine. The CDR3 runs from the conserved cysteine through the conserved F or W. Fields, in order: J gene, clone size, V gene, D gene, CDR3 DNA, CDR3 protein. D genes are given only for firm matches. The size entry is marked missing in some rows and otherwise reads once, few, many or a size class.

TRBJ1-1 | - | TRBV10-1 | - | TGCGCCAGCAGTGAGTCTGTCCGGGCGGCTTTCTTT | CASSESVRAAFF
TRBJ1-3 | - | TRBV6-1 | - | TGTGCCAGCAGTGAAGCCCCAGGGGCAATGCTCTCTGGAAACACCATATATTTT | CASSEAPGAMLSGNTIYF
TRBJ1-1 | - | TRBV5-4 | - | TGTGCCAGCAGCCTAGGGGGGTTCGCTGAAGCTTTCTTT | CASSLGGFAEAFF
TRBJ1-2 | - | TRBV11-2 | - | TGTGCCAGCAGCTCCCGGACAGCTGATGGCTACACCTTC | CASSSRTADGYTF
TRBJ2-1 | - | TRBV2 | - | TGTGCCAGCAGAGCGGAGCGCTTGGGGAATGAGCAGTTCTTC | CASRAERLGNEQFF
TRBJ1-2 | - | TRBV7-2 | - | TGTGCCAGCAGCTCCAAGCGGGGACTAAACTATGGCTACACCTTC | CASSSKRGLNYGYTF
TRBJ2-7 | - | TRBV5-5 | - | TGTGCCAGCAGCTTGGCCAATCAGGGAGGAGCCTACGAGCAGTACTTC | CASSLANQGGAYEQYF
TRBJ2-1 | - | TRBV5-1 | TRBD1 | TGCGCCAGCAGCTTGGCGGGACAGGGATACAATGAGCAGTTCTTC | CASSLAGQGYNEQFF
TRBJ1-2 | once | TRBV30 | TRBD1 | TGTGCCTGGAGTGTACAGGGGGGTTCGGGAGGCTACACCTTC | CAWSVQGGSGGYTF
TRBJ1-1 | - | TRBV2 | - | TGTGCCAGCAGTGATGATAAGCGGACGGCCTTGAACACTGAAGCTTTCTTT | CASSDDKRTALNTEAFF
TRBJ1-6 | - | TRBV3-1/TRBV3-2 | TRBD1 | TGTGCCAGCAGCCAAGGGGGACAGAAACTTGGGTTTGTTCGTTCACCCCTCCACTTT | CASSQGGQKLGFVRSPLHF
TRBJ2-1 | - | TRBV7-9 | - | TGTGCCAGCAGCTTAGAGGACAATGAGCAGTTCTTC | CASSLEDNEQFF
TRBJ1-2 | few | TRBV27 | TRBD1 | TGTGCCAGCTTCGACCCGGGACAGGGTGCAACCTTC | CASFDPGQGATF
TRBJ1-2 | - | TRBV3-1/TRBV3-2 | - | TGTGCCAGCAGCCAAGATCTAGGGGGTGGCTACACCTTC | CASSQDLGGGYTF
TRBJ1-5 | - | TRBV6-5 | - | TGTGCCAGCAGACATTACAATCAGCCCCAGCATTTT | CASRHYNQPQHF
TRBJ2-2 | - | TRBV9 | TRBD2 | TGTGCCAGCAGCCCCAGTTCGCGGGGGGGCCCTACCGGGGAGCTGTTTTTT | CASSPSSRGGPTGELFF
TRBJ1-1 | - | TRBV6-5 | - | TGTGCCAGCAGTTACAGCACCTTCATGAACACTGAAGCTTTCTTT | CASSYSTFMNTEAFF
TRBJ2-2 | - | TRBV4-1 | - | TGCGCCAGCAGCCAAGGTCTCAACACCGGGGAGCTGTTTTTT | CASSQGLNTGELFF
TRBJ2-6 | once | TRBV29-1 | - | TGCAGCGCTAATTCGGAAGGGGGGAGTGCTGGGGCCAACGTCCTGACTTTC | CSANSEGGSAGANVLTF
TRBJ2-1 | once | TRBV9 | TRBD2 | TGTGCCAGCAGCGTAGCAGGCGGGGGGAACTCCTACAATGAGCAGTTCTTC | CASSVAGGGNSYNEQFF
TRBJ2-3 | - | TRBV6-4 | - | TGTGCCAGTCGGGACTTCCTCACAGATACGCAGTATTTT | CASRDFLTDTQYF
TRBJ1-1 | - | TRBV10-3 | - | TGTGCCATCAGGGGACTTCAGGACACTGAAGCTTTCTTT | CAIRGLQDTEAFF
TRBJ1-2 | - | TRBV27 | - | TGTGCCAGCAGCATAGGGGGGGGATTTAACTATGGCTACACCTTC | CASSIGGGFNYGYTF
TRBJ2-7 | - | TRBV7-3 | - | TGTGCCAGCAGCCCGAACCCCGCCTACGAGCAGTACTTC | CASSPNPAYEQYF
TRBJ1-1 | - | TRBV12-3/TRBV12-4 | - | TGTGCCAGCAGTTTAGTAGAGCAGACCAAAGCTTTCTTT | CASSLVEQTKAFF
TRBJ2-1 | - | TRBV7-2 | - | TGTGCCAGCAGCCCGCTCGGGACCGCCTTGGGCAATGAGCAGTTCTTC | CASSPLGTALGNEQFF
TRBJ2-3 | few | TRBV5-1 | - | TGCGCCAGCAGCTTGGCCTGGTCAGATACGCAGTATTTT | CASSLAWSDTQYF
TRBJ1-2 | - | TRBV3-1/TRBV3-2 | TRBD1 | TGTGCCAGCAGTTATCTGCCGGGACAGGGAGATGGCTACACCTTC | CASSYLPGQGDGYTF
TRBJ1-2 | - | TRBV11-2 | - | TGTGCCAGCAGCTTAGGGTCTGAGGCTCGTGACGGCTATGGCTACACCTTC | CASSLGSEARDGYGYTF
TRBJ2-3 | - | TRBV7-9 | - | TGTGCCAGCACCCCTAGAGGGGGTTTCTTCACAGATACGCAGTATTTT | CASTPRGGFFTDTQYF
TRBJ2-3 | - | TRBV7-2 | TRBD2 | TGTGCCAGCAGCTTAGGGCGGGGGGCTATCCCCTTTTCCACAGATACGCAGTATTTT | CASSLGRGAIPFSTDTQYF
TRBJ2-7 | - | TRBV6-5 | - | TGTGCCAGCAGGAGAGGGCTTGATGCGTCGGGCGAGCAGTACTTC | CASRRGLDASGEQYF
TRBJ1-3 | - | TRBV7-2 | - | TGTGCCAGCAGCTTAGCCGGGACAAACTCTGGAAACACCATATATTTT | CASSLAGTNSGNTIYF
TRBJ1-1 | - | TRBV7-8 | - | TGTGCCAGCAGCGAGAAAGGGACGTACGATGAAGCTTTCTTT | CASSEKGTYDEAFF
TRBJ1-5 | - | TRBV5-1 | TRBD1 | TGCGCCAGCAGCTCGGACGGACAGGCGAATCAGCCCCAGCATTTT | CASSSDGQANQPQHF
TRBJ1-1 | - | TRBV7-9 | - | TGTGCCACCAGAGGGGGAGAGGGGACTGAAGCTTTCTTT | CATRGGEGTEAFF
TRBJ1-2 | - | TRBV5-1 | - | TGCGCCAGCAGCTCCGAAGTCCAGGGGAACTATGGCTACACCTTC | CASSSEVQGNYGYTF
TRBJ2-7 | - | TRBV5-1 | - | TGCGCCAGCAGCCTAGGACATCAGGACGAGCAGTACTTC | CASSLGHQDEQYF
TRBJ1-2 | - | TRBV19 | - | TGTGCCAGTAGTATAACCATTGGGTATGGCTACACCTTC | CASSITIGYGYTF
TRBJ1-5 | - | TRBV30 | - | TGTGCCTGGAGTGTGTTGGGGCTTTATCAGCCCCAGCATTTT | CAWSVLGLYQPQHF
TRBJ2-5 | - | TRBV7-8 | - | TGTGCCAGCAGCTTTGTTCTGAACGGTTTTACCGAAGAGACCCAGTACTTC | CASSFVLNGFTEETQYF
TRBJ2-6 | - | TRBV5-1 | - | TGCGCCAGCAGCTTAACTATCGGGGCCAACGTCCTGACTTTC | CASSLTIGANVLTF
TRBJ1-4 | - | TRBV11-2 | - | TGTGCCAGCAGCTTGGGTCTCGGGAGCGAAAAACTGTTTTTT | CASSLGLGSEKLFF
TRBJ2-3 | - | TRBV19 | TRBD2 | TGTGCCAGTAGACGACTAGCTCTGGCCCCAGATACGCAGTATTTT | CASRRLALAPDTQYF
TRBJ2-1 | - | TRBV11-1 | - | TGTGCCAGCAGCCTCCTAAAGGGGGTCCCCTACAATGAGCAGTTCTTC | CASSLLKGVPYNEQFF
TRBJ1-1 | - | TRBV7-9 | - | TGTGCCAGCAGCCAACTTGAGGGAGGGGGGAACACTGAAGCTTTCTTT | CASSQLEGGGNTEAFF
TRBJ1-2 | - | TRBV2 | TRBD1 | TGTGCCAGCAGACAGGGGGCGAGTGGTCGTGGCTACACCTTC | CASRQGASGRGYTF
TRBJ2-3 | once | TRBV6-5 | - | TGTGCCAGCAGTTACCAGGCAGGCACTACAGATACGCAGTATTTT | CASSYQAGTTDTQYF
TRBJ1-2 | - | TRBV10-3 | - | TGTGCCATCAGTCCCGAGGGCCAGGGGAATGGCTACACCTTC | CAISPEGQGNGYTF
TRBJ1-6 | - | TRBV12-3/TRBV12-4 | - | TGTGCCAGCAGTACAGGGATTTCACCCCTCCACTTT | CASSTGISPLHF
TRBJ1-5 | few | TRBV7-9 | - | TGTGCCAGCAGCTTAGGACGGTCACAGGGGCCCCAGCATTTT | CASSLGRSQGPQHF
TRBJ1-1 | - | TRBV12-3/TRBV12-4 | - | TGTGCCAGCCAAAGGTCGGCGGGGACTGAAGCTTTCTTT | CASQRSAGTEAFF
TRBJ1-4 | - | TRBV28 | - | TGTGCCAGCAGTTACCGAGCTTCGAGGGAAAAACTGTTTTTT | CASSYRASREKLFF
TRBJ2-1 | few | TRBV7-2 | - | TGTGCCAGCAGCTTATGGGAGAAAGCCTACAATGAGCAGTTCTTC | CASSLWEKAYNEQFF
TRBJ1-3 | - | TRBV5-6 | - | TGTGCCAGCAGGCTGTCAGGGGCTGGAAACACCATATATTTT | CASRLSGAGNTIYF